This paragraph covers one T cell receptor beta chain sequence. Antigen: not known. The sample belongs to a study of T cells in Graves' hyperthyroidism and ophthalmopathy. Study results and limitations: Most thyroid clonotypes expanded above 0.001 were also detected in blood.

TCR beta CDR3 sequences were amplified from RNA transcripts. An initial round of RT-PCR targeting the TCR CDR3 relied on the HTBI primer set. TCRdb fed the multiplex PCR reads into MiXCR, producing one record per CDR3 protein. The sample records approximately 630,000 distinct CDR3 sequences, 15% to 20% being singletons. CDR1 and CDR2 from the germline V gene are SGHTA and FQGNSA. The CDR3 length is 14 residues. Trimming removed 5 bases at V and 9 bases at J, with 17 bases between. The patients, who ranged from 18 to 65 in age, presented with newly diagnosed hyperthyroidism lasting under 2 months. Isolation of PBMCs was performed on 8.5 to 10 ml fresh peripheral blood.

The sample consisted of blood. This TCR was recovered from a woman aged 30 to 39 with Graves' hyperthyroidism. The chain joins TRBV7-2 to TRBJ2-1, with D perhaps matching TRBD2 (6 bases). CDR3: CASSPLLASREQFF. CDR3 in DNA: TGTGCCAGCAGCCCATTACTAGCATCGCGTGAGCAGTTCTTC.